Below are 10 T cell receptor beta chains sequenced from a single sample in a study of cytomegalovirus exposure and HLA in healthy donors. The PCR ran on 60 Vbeta and 13 Jbeta primers. Some clones are missing from TCRdb's copy, which holds only in-frame ones; the method was immunoSEQ multiplex PCR. The sample includes around 150,000 clones, around 80% of them seen just once. The sequenced material came from PBMCs. The receptors stem from a man aged 50-59 years in good health and CMV-seronegative.

The chain links TRBV7-8 to TRBJ1-1; D remains unclear. V was trimmed by 5 bases and J by 0 bases, leaving 13 bases between them. This CDR3 has 15 amino acids. The germline V gene has CDR1 SGHVS and CDR2 FQNEAQ. Here the CDR3 DNA reads TGTGCCAGCAGCACCAGGCCTATCTTGAACACTGAAGCTTTCTTT. It encodes CASSTRPILNTEAFF.

This sequence joins TRBV11-3 and TRBJ2-7; weak D call: TRBD1 (6 bases). The CDR3 is 14 amino acids. The germline V gene encodes CDR1 SGHNT and CDR2 YENEEA. Trimming took off 3 bases at V and 1 base at J, with 10 bases between the two ends. The CDR3 region has the DNA TGTGCCAGCAGCTTTGGAGACAGGTCCTACGAGCAGTACTTC. As protein: CASSFGDRSYEQYF.

The rearrangement links TRBV7-9 to TRBJ2-7, with 9 bases matching TRBD2. J was trimmed by 7 bases and V by 3 bases; bases with no gene match: 19. Germline CDR1 is SEHNR and CDR2 is FQNEAQ (reference sequence). The length of the CDR3 is 18 residues. CDR3 region: CASSFLAGAGSRGEEQYF. The CDR3 DNA reads as TGTGCCAGCAGCTTTTTAGCGGGGGCGGGTTCAAGAGGAGAAGAGCAGTACTTC.

In its sample, this clone was seen a few times. The chain carries TRBV6-5 and TRBJ1-4, with 9 bases identical to TRBD1. This CDR3 comprises 15 residues. Germline assignment: CDR1 MNHEY and CDR2 SVGAGI. V gave up 0 bases and J gave up 7 bases; unmatched junction bases: 3. The CDR3 loop is CASSYSGTGTEKLFF. CDR3 DNA: TGTGCCAGCAGTTACTCAGGGACAGGGACTGAAAAACTGTTTTTT.

This chain uses TRBV5-6 with TRBJ1-1, with 8 bases fitting TRBD1. Trimming removed 0 bases from V and 1 base from J; junction bases left unmatched: 5. This CDR3 is built from 16 residues. Germline V CDR1 and CDR2: SGHDT, YYEEEE. The CDR3 DNA sequence: TGTGCCAGCAGCTTGGCGGCAGGGGGCCCGAACACTGAAGCTTTCTTT. Its protein product is CASSLAAGGPNTEAFF.

This clone appeared a few times. The chain recombines TRBV7-2 with TRBJ1-1; no reliable D call. The CDR3 loop spans 14 amino acids. V shed 5 bases and J shed 0 bases, with 10 bases lying between them. Germline lookup yields CDR1 SGHTA and CDR2 FQGNSA. CDR3 coding DNA: TGTGCCAGCAGCCCACCAGGCATGAACACTGAAGCTTTCTTT. Encoded protein: CASSPPGMNTEAFF.

There are a few counts of this clone. This CDR3 reads CASSPTRQGYEQYF. CDR3 nucleotide sequence: TGTGCCAGCAGCCCGACGAGGCAGGGCTACGAGCAGTACTTC. The rearrangement uses TRBV6-5 and TRBJ2-7; maybe TRBD1 (5 bases). Germline CDR1 is MNHEY and CDR2 is SVGAGI. The CDR3 has 14 amino acids. Trimming pared 6 bases from V and 3 bases from J, leaving 15 bases between.

This rearrangement joins TRBV7-2 to TRBJ2-5; TRBD2 matches 8 bases. V was clipped by 0 bases and J by 4 bases; unmatched bases: 7. The germline CDR1 and CDR2 sequences are SGHTA and FQGNSA. The CDR3 consists of 16 residues. CDR3 in amino acids: CASSLASGASRETQYF. In nucleotides, the CDR3 is TGTGCCAGCAGCTTAGCTAGCGGGGCCTCCAGAGAGACCCAGTACTTC.

V usage is TRBV19 and J usage is TRBJ1-2; D ambiguous. The CDR3 is made up of 15 amino acids. Germline lookup yields CDR1 LNHDA and CDR2 SQIVND (reference sequence). V was cut by 3 bases and J by 2 bases, with 13 bases left in between. The CDR3 DNA sequence: TGTGCCAGTAGTATTGGTACAGAACCCAACTATGGCTACACCTTC. Its protein product is CASSIGTEPNYGYTF.

The V and J genes are TRBV30 and TRBJ1-6, with 8 bases lining up with TRBD1. Germline CDR1 and CDR2: GTSNPN and SVGIG (reference sequence). The CDR3 loop spans 16 amino acids. The V and J ends lost 2 bases and 10 bases, in that order; junction bases with no gene match: 13. The CDR3 loop reads CAWSRGEDRVGSPLHF. In DNA, the CDR3 is TGTGCCTGGAGTAGGGGGGAGGACAGGGTCGGGTCACCCCTCCACTTT.